The entry below describes one TCR beta chain. PCR employed 60 Vbeta and 13 Jbeta primers. Measured with immunoSEQ multiplex PCR; TCRdb has only the in-frame clones, and not every one. The data show 80,000 to 100,000 clones, with around four fifths seen just once and around 6.6% held by the top ten. The data originate from a study of cytomegalovirus exposure and HLA in healthy donors. The CDR3 length is 13 residues. Trimming took 10 bases from V and 0 from J, leaving 10 bases between them. The germline V gene encodes CDR1 MDHEN and CDR2 SYDVKM. The V call is TRBV28, the J call TRBJ1-3; D possibly corresponds to TRBD1 (6 bases). The clonotype originates from a man in his fifties in good health and CMV-seropositive. The sample comprised PBMCs. The chain's CDR3 is CATTGSSGNTIYF. The CDR3 DNA reads as TGTGCCACCACAGGGAGCTCTGGAAACACCATATATTTT.